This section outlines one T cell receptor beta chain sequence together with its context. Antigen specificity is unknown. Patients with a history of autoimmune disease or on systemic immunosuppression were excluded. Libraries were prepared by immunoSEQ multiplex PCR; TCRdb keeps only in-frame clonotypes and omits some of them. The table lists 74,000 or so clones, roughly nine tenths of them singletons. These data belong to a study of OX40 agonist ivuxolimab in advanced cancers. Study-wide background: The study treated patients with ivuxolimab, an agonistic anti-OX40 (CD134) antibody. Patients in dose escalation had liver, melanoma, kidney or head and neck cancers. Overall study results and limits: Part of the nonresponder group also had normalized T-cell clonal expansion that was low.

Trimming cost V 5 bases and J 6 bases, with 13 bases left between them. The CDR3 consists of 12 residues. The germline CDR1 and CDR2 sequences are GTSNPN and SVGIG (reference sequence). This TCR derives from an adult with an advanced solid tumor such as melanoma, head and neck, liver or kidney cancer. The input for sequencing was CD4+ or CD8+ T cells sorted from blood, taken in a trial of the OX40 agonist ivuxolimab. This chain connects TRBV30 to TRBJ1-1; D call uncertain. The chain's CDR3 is CAWSDSRAEAFF. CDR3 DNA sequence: TGTGCCTGGTCGGACTCGAGGGCTGAAGCTTTCTTT.